This TCR beta chain originates from a study of T cell changes during pregnancy in multiple sclerosis (dated by TCRdb to the late 2010s). Regarding the research as a whole: In women with multiple sclerosis, the researchers looked at how the T cell repertoire shifted as pregnancy progressed.

About this clone: Its antigen is still unknown. The input lacks base qualities; no much larger clone sits a single base away.

From the cysteine through the phenylalanine, the CDR3 covers 15 amino acids. CDR3 DNA is the only sequence kept; it has 45 bases, read in frame from the first base. V is clipped by 4 bases and J by 0 bases, and the sequence between their germline boundaries is 11 bases long. The germline V gene (reference sequence) yields SGHNT for CDR1 and YYREEE for CDR2. Libraries came from the immunoSEQ multiplex PCR assay. TCRdb obtained this table from immuneACCESS and retained in-frame rearrangements with V and J assigned. These tables miss some clones; where compared with another copy, unresolved V genes account for less than half of the shortfall, and the remainder is unexplained. The sample contains about 58,000 clones, less than 95% of them found a single time. Of the sample, nearly 0.5% is held by the ten largest clones.

The source was CD4+ T cells from peripheral blood mononuclear cells, collected after pregnancy. Recombination linked TRBV5-4 to TRBJ1-3, with TRBD1 perhaps the D gene, on 6 matching bases. This TCR derives from a female donor in good health, enrolled as a control in a pregnancy study. The CDR3 reads CASSLGQSSGNTIYF. The nucleotide sequence reads as follows: TGTGCCAGCAGCCTAGGACAGAGCTCTGGAAACACCATATATTTT. Full variable domain (CDR3 extended with the reference TRBV5-4 and TRBJ1-3 proteins): ETGVTQSPTHLIKTRGQQVTLRCSSQSGHNTVSWYQQALGQGPQFIFQYYREEENGRGNFPPRFSGLQFPNYSSELNVNALELDDSALYLCASSLGQSSGNTIYFGEGSWLTVV.